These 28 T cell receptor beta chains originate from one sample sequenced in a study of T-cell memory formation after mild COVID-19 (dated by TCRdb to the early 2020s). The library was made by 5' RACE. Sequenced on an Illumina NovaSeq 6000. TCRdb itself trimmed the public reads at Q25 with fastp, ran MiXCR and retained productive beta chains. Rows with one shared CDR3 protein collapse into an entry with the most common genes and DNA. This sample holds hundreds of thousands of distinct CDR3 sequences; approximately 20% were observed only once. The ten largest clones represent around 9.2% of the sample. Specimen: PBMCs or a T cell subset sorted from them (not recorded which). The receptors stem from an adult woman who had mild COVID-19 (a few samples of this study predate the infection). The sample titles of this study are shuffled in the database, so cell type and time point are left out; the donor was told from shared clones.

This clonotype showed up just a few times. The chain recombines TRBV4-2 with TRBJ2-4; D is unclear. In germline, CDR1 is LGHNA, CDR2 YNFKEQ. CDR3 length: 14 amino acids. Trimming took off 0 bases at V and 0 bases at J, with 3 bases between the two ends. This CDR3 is CASSQELAKNIQYF. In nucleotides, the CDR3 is TGTGCCAGCAGCCAAGAGCTAGCCAAAAACATTCAGTACTTC.

In DNA form, the CDR3 reads TGTGCCAGCAGTCCCCGGACAGGGGACTCTTACGGCTACACCTTC. Protein product: CASSPRTGDSYGYTF. This sequence joins TRBV6-5 and TRBJ1-2; TRBD1 agrees at 9 bases. J was trimmed by 8 bases and V by 5 bases; bases with no gene match: 12. CDR3 length: 15 residues. Germline CDR1 reads MNHEY; CDR2 reads SVGAGI.

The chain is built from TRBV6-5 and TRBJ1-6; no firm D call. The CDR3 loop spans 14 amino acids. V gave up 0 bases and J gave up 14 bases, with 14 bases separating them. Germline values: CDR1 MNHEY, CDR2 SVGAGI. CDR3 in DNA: TGTGCCAGCAGTTACTCTTGGACGCTGGCTGCCCTCCACTTT. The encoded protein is CASSYSWTLAALHF.

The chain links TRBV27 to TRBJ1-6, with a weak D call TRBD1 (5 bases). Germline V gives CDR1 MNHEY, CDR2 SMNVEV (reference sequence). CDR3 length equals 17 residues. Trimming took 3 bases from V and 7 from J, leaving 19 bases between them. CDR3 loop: CASSFRGPREGNSPLHF. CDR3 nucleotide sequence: TGTGCCAGCAGTTTCAGAGGACCCAGGGAAGGGAATTCACCCCTCCACTTT.

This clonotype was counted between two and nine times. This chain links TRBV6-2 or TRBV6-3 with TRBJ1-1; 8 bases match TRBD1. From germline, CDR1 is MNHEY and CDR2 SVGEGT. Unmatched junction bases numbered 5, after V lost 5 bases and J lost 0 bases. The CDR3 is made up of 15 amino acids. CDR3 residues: CASSVLTGVNTEAFF. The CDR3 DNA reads TGTGCCAGCAGTGTATTGACAGGGGTGAACACTGAAGCTTTCTTT.

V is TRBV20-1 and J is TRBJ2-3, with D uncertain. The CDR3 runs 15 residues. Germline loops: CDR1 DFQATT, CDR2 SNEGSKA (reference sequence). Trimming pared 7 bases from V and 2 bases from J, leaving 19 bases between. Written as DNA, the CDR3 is TGCAGTGTCCCGCTATGGGGATTTCCCACAGATACGCAGTATTTT. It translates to CSVPLWGFPTDTQYF.

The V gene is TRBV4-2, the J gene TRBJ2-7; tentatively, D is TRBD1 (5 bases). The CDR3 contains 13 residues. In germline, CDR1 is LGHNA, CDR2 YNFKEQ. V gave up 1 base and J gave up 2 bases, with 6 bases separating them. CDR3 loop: CASSQGGAYEQYF. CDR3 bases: TGTGCCAGCAGCCAAGGGGGCGCCTACGAGCAGTACTTC.

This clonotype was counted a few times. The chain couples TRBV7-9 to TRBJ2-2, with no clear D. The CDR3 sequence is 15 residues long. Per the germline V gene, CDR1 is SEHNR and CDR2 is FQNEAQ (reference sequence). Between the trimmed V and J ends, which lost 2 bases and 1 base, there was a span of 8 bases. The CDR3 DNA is TGTGCCAGCAGCTTAATGGCAGGGAACACCGGGGAGCTGTTTTTT. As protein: CASSLMAGNTGELFF.

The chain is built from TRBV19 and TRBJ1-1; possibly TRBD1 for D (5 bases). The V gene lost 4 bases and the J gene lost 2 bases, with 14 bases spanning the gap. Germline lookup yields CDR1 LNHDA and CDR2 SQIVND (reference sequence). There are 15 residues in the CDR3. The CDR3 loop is CASSRGGLPNTEAFF. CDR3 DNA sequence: TGTGCCAGTAGTAGGGGGGGACTGCCTAACACTGAAGCTTTCTTT.

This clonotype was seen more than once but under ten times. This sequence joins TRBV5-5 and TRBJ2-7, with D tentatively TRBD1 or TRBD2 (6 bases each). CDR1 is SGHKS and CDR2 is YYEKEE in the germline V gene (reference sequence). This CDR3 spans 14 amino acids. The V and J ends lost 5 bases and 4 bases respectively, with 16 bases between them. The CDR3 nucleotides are TGTGCCAGCAGTTACGGAGGGGGAGGTTACGAGCAGTACTTC. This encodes CASSYGGGGYEQYF.

CDR3 nucleotides: TGTGCCAGCAGTTACTCAGGGGACTACGAGCAGTACTTC. Its translation: CASSYSGDYEQYF. The chain recombines TRBV6-2 or TRBV6-3 with TRBJ2-7; D is perhaps TRBD1 (5 bases). CDR1 is MNHEY and CDR2 is SVGEGT in the germline V gene. The length of the CDR3 is 13 residues. Trimming removed 0 bases from V and 3 bases from J, with 6 bases in between.

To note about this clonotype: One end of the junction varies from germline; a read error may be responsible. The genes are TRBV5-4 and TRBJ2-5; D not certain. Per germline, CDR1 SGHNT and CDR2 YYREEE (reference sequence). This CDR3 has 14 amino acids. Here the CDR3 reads CASSSQAISVDRHF. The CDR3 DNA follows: TGTGCCAGCAGCTCACAAGCCATCTCCGTAGACCGACACTTC.

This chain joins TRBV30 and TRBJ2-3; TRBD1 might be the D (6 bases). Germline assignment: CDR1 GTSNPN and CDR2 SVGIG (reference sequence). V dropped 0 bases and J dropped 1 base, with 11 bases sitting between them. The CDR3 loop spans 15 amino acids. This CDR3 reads CAWSVSGVGTDTQYF. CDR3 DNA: TGTGCCTGGAGTGTATCAGGGGTGGGCACAGATACGCAGTATTTT. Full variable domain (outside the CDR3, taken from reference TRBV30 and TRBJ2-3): SQTIHQWPATLVQPVGSPLSLECTVEGTSNPNLYWYRQAAGRGLQLLFYSVGIGQISSEVPQNLSASRPQDRQFILSSKKLLLSDSGFYLCAWSVSGVGTDTQYFGPGTRLTVL.

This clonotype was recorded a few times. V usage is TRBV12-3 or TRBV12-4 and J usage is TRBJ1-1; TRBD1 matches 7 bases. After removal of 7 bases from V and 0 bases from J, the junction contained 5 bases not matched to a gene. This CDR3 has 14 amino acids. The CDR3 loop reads CASNRDRLNTEAFF. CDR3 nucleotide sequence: TGTGCCAGCAACCGGGACAGATTGAACACTGAAGCTTTCTTT.

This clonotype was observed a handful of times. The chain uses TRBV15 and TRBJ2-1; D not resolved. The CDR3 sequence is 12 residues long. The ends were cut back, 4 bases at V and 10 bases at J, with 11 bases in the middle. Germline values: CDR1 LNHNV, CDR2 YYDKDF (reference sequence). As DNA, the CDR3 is TGTGCCACCAGCACCTCCAACGGCGAGCAGTTCTTC. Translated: CATSTSNGEQFF.

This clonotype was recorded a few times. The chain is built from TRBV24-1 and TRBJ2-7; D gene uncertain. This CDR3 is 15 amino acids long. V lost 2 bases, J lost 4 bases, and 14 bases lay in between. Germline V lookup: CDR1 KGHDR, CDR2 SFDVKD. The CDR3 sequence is CATSDSGSGRYEQYF. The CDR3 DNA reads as TGTGCCACCAGTGATTCCGGATCGGGTCGTTACGAGCAGTACTTC.

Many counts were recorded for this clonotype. CDR3 region: CAIRTAYNEQFF. As DNA, the CDR3 is TGTGCCATCCGGACAGCCTACAATGAGCAGTTCTTC. V and J are TRBV6-2 or TRBV6-3 and TRBJ2-1, with TRBD1 as a possible D gene (6 bases). Trimming removed 10 bases at V and 2 bases at J, with 9 bases between. Germline assignment: CDR1 MNHEY and CDR2 SVGEGT. The CDR3 spans 12 residues.

The CDR3: CASSVPRTVSEQYF. CDR3 DNA: TGTGCCAGCAGTGTCCCCCGGACAGTGAGCGAGCAGTACTTC. The chain carries TRBV25-1 and TRBJ2-7; D perhaps matches TRBD1 (6 bases). Trimming removed 4 bases at V and 6 bases at J, with 16 bases between. The CDR3 covers 14 residues. CDR1 is MGHDK, CDR2 SYGVNS, per germline.

CDR3 amino acids: CSVNQPQHF. CDR3 bases: TGCAGTGTCAATCAGCCCCAGCATTTT. The chain links TRBV20-1 to TRBJ1-5; D is ambiguous. CDR1 and CDR2 (germline): DFQATT, SNEGSKA (reference sequence). This CDR3 region has 9 residues. V was trimmed by 7 bases and J by 3 bases, leaving 1 base between them.

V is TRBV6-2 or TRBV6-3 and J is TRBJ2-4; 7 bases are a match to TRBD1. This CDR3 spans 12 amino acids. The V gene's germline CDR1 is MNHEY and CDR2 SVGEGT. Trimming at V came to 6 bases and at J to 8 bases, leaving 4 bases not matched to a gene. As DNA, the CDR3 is TGTGCCAGCAGACAGGGGATGGACATTCAGTACTTC. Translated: CASRQGMDIQYF.

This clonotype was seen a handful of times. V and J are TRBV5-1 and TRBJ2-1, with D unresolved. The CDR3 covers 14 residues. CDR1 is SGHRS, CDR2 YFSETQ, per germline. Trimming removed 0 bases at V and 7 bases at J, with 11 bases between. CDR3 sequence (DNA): TGCGCCAGCAGCTTGGCGGCGACAATTAATGAGCAGTTCTTC. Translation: CASSLAATINEQFF.

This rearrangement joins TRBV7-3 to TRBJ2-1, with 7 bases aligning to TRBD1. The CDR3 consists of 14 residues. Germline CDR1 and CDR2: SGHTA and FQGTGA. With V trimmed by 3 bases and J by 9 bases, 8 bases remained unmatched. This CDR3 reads CASSFGQGEGEQFF. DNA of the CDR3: TGTGCCAGCAGCTTTGGGCAGGGGGAAGGTGAGCAGTTCTTC.

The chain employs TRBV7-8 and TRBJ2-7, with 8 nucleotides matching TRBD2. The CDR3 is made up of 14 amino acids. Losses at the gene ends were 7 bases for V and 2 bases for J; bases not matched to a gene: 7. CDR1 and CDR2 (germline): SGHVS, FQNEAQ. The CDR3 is CASIFGGGTYEQYF. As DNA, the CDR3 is TGTGCCAGCATCTTCGGGGGGGGGACCTACGAGCAGTACTTC.

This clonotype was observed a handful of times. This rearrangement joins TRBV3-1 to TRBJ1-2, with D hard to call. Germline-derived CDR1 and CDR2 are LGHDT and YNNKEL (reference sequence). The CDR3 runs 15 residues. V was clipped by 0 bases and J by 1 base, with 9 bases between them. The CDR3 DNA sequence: TGTGCCAGCAGCCAAGATCTGGGCAGTAACTATGGCTACACCTTC. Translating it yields CASSQDLGSNYGYTF.

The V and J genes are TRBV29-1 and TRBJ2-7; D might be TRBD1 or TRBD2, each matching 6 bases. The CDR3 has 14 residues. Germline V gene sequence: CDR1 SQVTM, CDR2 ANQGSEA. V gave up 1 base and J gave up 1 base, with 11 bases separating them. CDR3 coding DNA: TGCAGCGTTGAAGCCGGGGGCGGGTCCTACGAGCAGTACTTC. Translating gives CSVEAGGGSYEQYF.

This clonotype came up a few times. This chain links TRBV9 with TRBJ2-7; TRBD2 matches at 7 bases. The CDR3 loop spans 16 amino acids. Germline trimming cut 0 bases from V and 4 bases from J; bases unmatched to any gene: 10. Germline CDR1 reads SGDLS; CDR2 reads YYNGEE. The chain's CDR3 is CASSVGGGPGGYEQYF. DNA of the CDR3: TGTGCCAGCAGCGTAGGTGGCGGGCCGGGGGGATACGAGCAGTACTTC.

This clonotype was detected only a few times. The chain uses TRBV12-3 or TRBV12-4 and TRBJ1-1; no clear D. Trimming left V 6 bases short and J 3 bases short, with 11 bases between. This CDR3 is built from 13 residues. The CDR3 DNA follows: TGTGCCAGCAGCCTGACGACATACACTGAAGCTTTCTTT. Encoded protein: CASSLTTYTEAFF.

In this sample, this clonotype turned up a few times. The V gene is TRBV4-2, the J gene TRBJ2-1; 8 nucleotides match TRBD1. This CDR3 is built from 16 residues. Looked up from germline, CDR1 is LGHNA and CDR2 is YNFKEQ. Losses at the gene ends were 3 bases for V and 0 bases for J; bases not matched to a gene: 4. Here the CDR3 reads CASSQYTGGSYNEQFF. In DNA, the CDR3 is TGTGCCAGCAGCCAGTATACAGGGGGCTCCTACAATGAGCAGTTCTTC.